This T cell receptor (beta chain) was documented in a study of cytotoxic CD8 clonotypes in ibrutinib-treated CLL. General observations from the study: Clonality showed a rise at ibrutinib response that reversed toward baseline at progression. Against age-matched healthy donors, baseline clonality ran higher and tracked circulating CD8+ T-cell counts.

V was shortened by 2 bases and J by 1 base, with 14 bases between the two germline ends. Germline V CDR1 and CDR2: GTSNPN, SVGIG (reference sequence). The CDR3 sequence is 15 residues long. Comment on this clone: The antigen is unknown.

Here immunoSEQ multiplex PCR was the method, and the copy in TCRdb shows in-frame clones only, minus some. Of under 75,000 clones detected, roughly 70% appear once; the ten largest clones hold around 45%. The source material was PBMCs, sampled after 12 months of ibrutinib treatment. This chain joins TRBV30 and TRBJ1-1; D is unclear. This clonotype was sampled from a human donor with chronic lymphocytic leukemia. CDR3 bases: TGTGCCTGGAGTTCTCCGGCCAGAACGAACACTGAAGCTTTCTTT. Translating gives CAWSSPARTNTEAFF.